The 3 T cell receptor beta chains below come from one sample, sequenced in a study of blood T cell repertoires in COVID-19. Only in-frame clones appear in the TCRdb table, and some are missing; sequencing was by immunoSEQ multiplex PCR. The data contain under 90,000 clones, around nine tenths of them singletons. Material: peripheral blood. These TCRs come from a man aged 65 to 79 with active or convalescent COVID-19.

The chain is built from TRBV6-6 and TRBJ1-5; TRBD1 might be the D (5 bases). CDR1 is MNHNY and CDR2 is SVGAGI in the germline V gene (reference sequence). The CDR3 loop spans 14 amino acids. Trimming took off 7 bases at V and 0 bases at J, with 10 bases between the two ends. CDR3 in amino acids: CASKGVPSNQPQHF. The CDR3 bases are TGTGCCAGCAAAGGGGTTCCTAGCAATCAGCCCCAGCATTTT.

The V gene is TRBV4-1, the J gene TRBJ1-3, with D possibly matching TRBD1 (5 bases). Per the germline V gene, CDR1 is MGHRA and CDR2 is YSYEKL. Trimming pared 0 bases from V and 0 bases from J, leaving 15 bases between. The CDR3 is 18 amino acids. CDR3 sequence reads: CASSQEVSATGSGNTIYF. The CDR3 DNA follows: TGCGCCAGCAGCCAAGAAGTGTCAGCTACAGGCTCTGGAAACACCATATATTTT.

The genes are TRBV7-9 and TRBJ1-1, with TRBD1 matching 8 bases. Losses at the gene ends were 5 bases for V and 2 bases for J; bases not matched to a gene: 4. The CDR3 consists of 14 residues. Germline V gene data show CDR1 as SEHNR and CDR2 as FQNEAQ (reference sequence). The CDR3 DNA follows: TGTGCCAGCAGCATCAGGGGGCTAAACACTGAAGCTTTCTTT. Amino acid sequence: CASSIRGLNTEAFF.